This is a list of T cell receptor beta chains from one sample in a study of graft-versus-host responses after intestinal transplantation. Profiled with immunoSEQ multiplex PCR; TCRdb holds only in-frame clones, not every one. The table lists 20,000 or so clones, about 35% of them singletons. The source material was alloreactive CD8+ T cells from a mixed lymphocyte reaction culture, sampled before intestinal transplant. These TCRs come from a human patient who received an intestinal transplant. CDR3s include the opening cysteine and the closing phenylalanine or tryptophan. The D gene is left open where the match is weak. Clone sizes are given selectively: once, few, many, or a class where the clone is expanded.

d_call: TRBD2; v_call: TRBV7-7; clone_size: -; j_call: TRBJ2-2; cdr3_aa: CASSSGLAGGPTGELFF; cdr3_nt: TGTGCCAGCAGCTCGGGACTAGCGGGAGGGCCGACCGGGGAGCTGTTTTTT
d_call: TRBD1; v_call: TRBV7-6; clone_size: -; j_call: TRBJ2-5; cdr3_aa: CASSLEVTGDSYQETQYF; cdr3_nt: TGTGCCAGCAGCTTAGAGGTGACAGGGGACTCCTACCAAGAGACCCAGTACTTC
d_call: -; v_call: TRBV9; clone_size: -; j_call: TRBJ2-2; cdr3_aa: CASSVDNTGELFF; cdr3_nt: TGTGCCAGCAGCGTAGACAACACCGGGGAGCTGTTTTTT
d_call: -; v_call: TRBV15; clone_size: -; j_call: TRBJ2-7; cdr3_aa: CATSGPRRFYEQYF; cdr3_nt: TGTGCCACCAGCGGACCCCGGCGGTTCTACGAGCAGTACTTC
d_call: -; v_call: TRBV9; clone_size: -; j_call: TRBJ2-3; cdr3_aa: CASSVASWGTDTQYF; cdr3_nt: TGTGCCAGCAGCGTAGCCTCCTGGGGCACAGATACGCAGTATTTT
d_call: TRBD1; v_call: TRBV2; clone_size: few; j_call: TRBJ2-5; cdr3_aa: CASSGETGGEETQYF; cdr3_nt: TGTGCCAGCAGTGGGGAAACAGGGGGCGAGGAGACCCAGTACTTC
d_call: TRBD1; v_call: TRBV27; clone_size: -; j_call: TRBJ1-2; cdr3_aa: CASSPQGATYGYTF; cdr3_nt: TGTGCCAGCAGTCCGCAGGGGGCGACCTATGGCTACACCTTC
d_call: -; v_call: TRBV5-6; clone_size: -; j_call: TRBJ2-1; cdr3_aa: CASRLMSSGAGEQFF; cdr3_nt: TGTGCCAGCAGGTTGATGAGTAGCGGAGCCGGTGAGCAGTTCTTC
d_call: TRBD2; v_call: TRBV9; clone_size: few; j_call: TRBJ2-1; cdr3_aa: CASSPEGQLAGVGNEQFF; cdr3_nt: TGTGCCAGCAGCCCCGAGGGCCAACTAGCGGGAGTCGGTAATGAGCAGTTCTTC
d_call: -; v_call: TRBV7-9; clone_size: many; j_call: TRBJ1-4; cdr3_aa: CASSQGQFATNEKLFF; cdr3_nt: TGTGCCAGCAGCCAAGGACAGTTTGCAACTAATGAAAAACTGTTTTTT
d_call: TRBD2; v_call: TRBV19; clone_size: few; j_call: TRBJ2-3; cdr3_aa: CASSIWGGDTQYF; cdr3_nt: TGTGCCAGTAGTATCTGGGGAGGGGATACGCAGTATTTT
d_call: -; v_call: TRBV5-6; clone_size: few; j_call: TRBJ1-1; cdr3_aa: CASSSMNTRGTNTEAFF; cdr3_nt: TGTGCCAGCAGCTCCATGAACACCAGGGGAACGAACACTGAAGCTTTCTTT
d_call: -; v_call: TRBV10-2; clone_size: -; j_call: TRBJ2-1; cdr3_aa: CASSDMGEQFF; cdr3_nt: TGCGCCAGCAGTGATATGGGTGAGCAGTTCTTC
d_call: -; v_call: TRBV6-6; clone_size: few; j_call: TRBJ2-1; cdr3_aa: CASTWGRGHNEQFF; cdr3_nt: TGTGCCAGCACATGGGGGCGGGGGCACAATGAGCAGTTCTTC
d_call: -; v_call: TRBV18; clone_size: -; j_call: TRBJ1-2; cdr3_aa: CASSTGGTPYGYTF; cdr3_nt: TGTGCCAGCTCCACGGGTGGGACCCCCTATGGCTACACCTTC
d_call: -; v_call: TRBV6-1; clone_size: -; j_call: TRBJ1-2; cdr3_aa: CASIEWSAYGYTF; cdr3_nt: TGTGCCAGCATCGAGTGGTCAGCGTATGGCTACACCTTC
d_call: -; v_call: TRBV27; clone_size: -; j_call: TRBJ2-5; cdr3_aa: CASSYLGQETQYF; cdr3_nt: TGTGCCAGCAGCTACCTGGGGCAAGAGACCCAGTACTTC
d_call: -; v_call: TRBV5-6; clone_size: few; j_call: TRBJ2-7; cdr3_aa: CASSLGVGSYEQYF; cdr3_nt: TGTGCCAGCAGCTTGGGGGTGGGGTCCTACGAGCAGTACTTC
d_call: -; v_call: TRBV21-1; clone_size: medium-sized; j_call: TRBJ2-3; cdr3_aa: CASSNQGTSTDTQYF; cdr3_nt: TGTGCCAGCAGCAATCAGGGGACTAGCACAGATACGCAGTATTTT
d_call: TRBD1; v_call: TRBV6-1; clone_size: few; j_call: TRBJ1-1; cdr3_aa: CASSRSGGGTEAFF; cdr3_nt: TGTGCCAGCAGCAGATCAGGGGGGGGGACTGAAGCTTTCTTT
d_call: -; v_call: TRBV4-1; clone_size: -; j_call: TRBJ2-7; cdr3_aa: CASSQDGAEQYF; cdr3_nt: TGCGCCAGCAGCCAAGATGGAGCCGAGCAGTACTTC
d_call: -; v_call: TRBV7-3; clone_size: -; j_call: TRBJ2-2; cdr3_aa: CASSFDLNTGELFF; cdr3_nt: TGTGCCAGCAGCTTCGATCTGAACACCGGGGAGCTGTTTTTT
d_call: -; v_call: TRBV9; clone_size: -; j_call: TRBJ1-2; cdr3_aa: CASSGLIPGQGMYGYTF; cdr3_nt: TGTGCCAGCAGCGGTTTAATTCCGGGACAAGGGATGTACGGCTACACCTTC
d_call: -; v_call: TRBV19; clone_size: medium-sized; j_call: TRBJ2-7; cdr3_aa: CASTEPYSYEQYF; cdr3_nt: TGTGCCAGTACAGAGCCCTACTCCTACGAGCAGTACTTC
d_call: -; v_call: TRBV27; clone_size: medium-sized; j_call: TRBJ2-3; cdr3_aa: CASSFRTASADTQYF; cdr3_nt: TGTGCCAGCAGTTTCCGGACAGCAAGCGCAGATACGCAGTATTTT
d_call: -; v_call: TRBV12-2; clone_size: few; j_call: TRBJ2-4; cdr3_aa: CASRSSGGWNIQYF; cdr3_nt: TGTGCAAGTCGCTCCTCTGGGGGTTGGAACATTCAGTACTTC
d_call: -; v_call: TRBV10-2; clone_size: -; j_call: TRBJ2-1; cdr3_aa: CASSVLSPHYNEQFF; cdr3_nt: TGCGCCAGCAGTGTTCTCAGTCCCCACTACAATGAGCAGTTCTTC